A selection of T cell receptor beta chains follows, all from one sample in a study of technical replicates of blood from a handful of donors. Profiled with immunoSEQ multiplex PCR; TCRdb holds only in-frame clones, not every one. The sample includes 70,000 to 75,000 clones, approximately 95% of them seen just once. The sample was T cells isolated from PBMCs. Source of these receptors: a human donor in good health. CDR3s include the opening cysteine and the closing phenylalanine or tryptophan. The D gene is left open where the match is weak. Clone size appears in some rows only: once, few, many, or a class for an expanded clone.

abundance	j_gene	d_gene	v_gene	CDR3aa	CDR3nt
once	TRBJ1-1	.	TRBV2	CASSVRVTDTEAFF	TGTGCCAGCAGTGTCCGGGTAACGGACACTGAAGCTTTCTTT
.	TRBJ2-2	TRBD1	TRBV11-2	CASSQDRGSTGELFF	TGTGCCAGCAGTCAAGACAGGGGGAGCACCGGGGAGCTGTTTTTT
once	TRBJ1-1	TRBD1	TRBV6-5	CASSYPGRGVTEAFF	TGTGCCAGCAGTTACCCCGGCAGGGGGGTCACTGAAGCTTTCTTT
.	TRBJ1-1	TRBD1	TRBV30	CAYEGQPPTEAFF	TGTGCCTACGAGGGACAGCCTCCCACTGAAGCTTTCTTT
.	TRBJ2-3	.	TRBV9	CASSDPTGVMDTQYF	TGTGCCAGCAGCGACCCCACGGGGGTTATGGATACGCAGTATTTT
.	TRBJ2-1	TRBD1	TRBV2	CASTDRGLYNEQFF	TGTGCCAGCACCGACAGGGGGCTGTACAATGAGCAGTTCTTC
.	TRBJ1-5	.	TRBV7-9	CASSLSRGNQPQHF	TGTGCCAGCAGCTTATCTAGGGGAAATCAGCCCCAGCATTTT
.	TRBJ1-2	.	TRBV6-5	CASSYSSGVNYGYTF	TGTGCCAGCAGTTACTCGTCCGGGGTCAACTATGGCTACACCTTC
.	TRBJ2-2	TRBD2	TRBV7-2	CASSLGLGGGPGELFF	TGTGCCAGCAGCTTAGGGCTGGGCGGGGGGCCCGGGGAGCTGTTTTTT
.	TRBJ2-7	.	TRBV6-5	CASSYQVDRLYEQYF	TGTGCCAGCAGTTACCAGGTTGACAGGCTCTACGAGCAGTACTTC
once	TRBJ2-7	TRBD1	TRBV7-6	CASSRGQGSINEQYF	TGTGCCAGCAGCCGAGGACAGGGGTCTATCAACGAGCAGTACTTC
.	TRBJ2-3	TRBD1	TRBV5-1	CASSLAGQGATDTQYF	TGCGCCAGCAGCTTGGCGGGGCAGGGGGCCACAGATACGCAGTATTTT
.	TRBJ2-7	.	TRBV5-1	CASSLATSRGAYEQYF	TGCGCCAGCAGCTTGGCCACAAGTCGGGGGGCGTACGAGCAGTACTTC
.	TRBJ2-7	TRBD2	TRBV9	CASSAHSGREFYEQYF	TGTGCCAGCAGCGCCCACTCGGGGAGGGAGTTCTACGAGCAGTACTTC
.	TRBJ1-1	TRBD1	TRBV14	CASSHVGTGRNTEAFF	TGTGCCAGCAGCCACGTAGGGACAGGGAGGAACACTGAAGCTTTCTTT
.	TRBJ1-2	.	TRBV7-2	CASTLRTVTNYGYTF	TGTGCCAGCACACTCAGGACAGTTACTAACTATGGCTACACCTTC
.	TRBJ1-3	.	TRBV12-5	CASGLDARGWRNTIYF	TGTGCTAGTGGTTTGGACGCGCGGGGGTGGAGGAACACCATATATTTT
.	TRBJ2-2	.	TRBV6-5	CASSFSPGELFF	TGTGCCAGCAGTTTTAGTCCCGGGGAGCTGTTTTTT
.	TRBJ2-5	TRBD1	TRBV10-2	CASSEGTGGRETQYF	TGCGCCAGCAGTGAAGGGACAGGGGGTCGGGAGACCCAGTACTTC
.	TRBJ1-1	.	TRBV5-1	CASSGQGSTEAFF	TGCGCCAGCAGCGGTCAGGGATCCACTGAAGCTTTCTTT
.	TRBJ1-1	.	TRBV5-1	CASSLGTGSSLRNTEAFF	TGCGCCAGCAGCTTGGGTACAGGATCCTCTTTAAGGAACACTGAAGCTTTCTTT
.	TRBJ2-7	.	TRBV28	CASSLPRQYEQYF	TGTGCCAGCAGTTTACCCCGACAATACGAGCAGTACTTC
once	TRBJ1-3	.	TRBV5-1	CASSNIGASGNTIYF	TGCGCCAGCAGTAATATTGGGGCATCTGGAAACACCATATATTTT
.	TRBJ2-2	.	TRBV28	CATPSSEGTGELFF	TGTGCCACCCCCTCGAGCGAAGGCACCGGGGAGCTGTTTTTT
.	TRBJ1-5	.	TRBV19	CASSTPGGVRNQPQHF	TGTGCCAGTAGTACCCCGGGAGGGGTCAGGAATCAGCCCCAGCATTTT
.	TRBJ2-2	TRBD2	TRBV11-2	CASSLESGSLKAGELFF	TGTGCCAGCAGCTTGGAAAGCGGGAGCCTTAAGGCCGGGGAGCTGTTTTTT
.	TRBJ2-5	TRBD2	TRBV15	CATSGLERESWETQYF	TGTGCCACCAGCGGTTTAGAGCGGGAGAGTTGGGAGACCCAGTACTTC
few	TRBJ2-1	TRBD2	TRBV29-1	CSGVSGRGGPEQFF	TGCAGCGGTGTAAGCGGGAGGGGTGGGCCTGAGCAGTTCTTC
.	TRBJ2-7	.	TRBV5-4	CASSVTSGQIYEQYF	TGTGCCAGCAGCGTGACCTCTGGGCAGATTTACGAGCAGTACTTC
.	TRBJ2-7	TRBD2	TRBV10-1	CASTLAGGRQHSYEQYF	TGCGCCAGCACTTTAGCGGGAGGCCGCCAACACTCCTACGAGCAGTACTTC
.	TRBJ1-2	.	TRBV9	CASSVDNRDHYGYTF	TGTGCCAGCAGCGTGGACAACAGGGACCACTATGGCTACACCTTC
.	TRBJ2-7	TRBD1	TRBV7-6	CASSPQRDRSYEQYF	TGTGCCAGCAGCCCCCAACGGGACAGAAGCTACGAGCAGTACTTC
.	TRBJ2-7	.	TRBV6-6	CASSQRPTTGEQYF	TGTGCCAGCAGTCAACGACCGACTACAGGGGAGCAGTACTTC
.	TRBJ1-1	TRBD1	TRBV4-2	CASSQDPGTGSMNTEAFF	TGTGCCAGCAGCCAAGATCCGGGGACAGGGTCTATGAACACTGAAGCTTTCTTT
.	TRBJ1-1	.	TRBV28	CASEDRNTEAFF	TGTGCCAGCGAAGACAGAAACACTGAAGCTTTCTTT
once	TRBJ1-2	.	TRBV9	CASSSDTSFYVSGYTF	TGTGCCAGCAGCTCTGACACGTCTTTCTATGTGTCGGGCTACACCTTC
.	TRBJ1-1	.	TRBV6-5	CASSYTPGDTEAFF	TGTGCCAGCAGTTACACCCCAGGGGATACTGAAGCTTTCTTT
once	TRBJ2-5	TRBD2	TRBV5-6	CASSPGGGRQETQYF	TGTGCCAGCAGCCCAGGCGGGGGGCGACAAGAGACCCAGTACTTC
.	TRBJ2-7	.	TRBV20-1	CSARDGRGQYF	TGCAGTGCTAGAGATGGGCGGGGGCAGTACTTC
.	TRBJ2-2	.	TRBV5-6	CASSLNTGELFF	TGTGCCAGCAGCCTCAACACCGGGGAGCTGTTTTTT
.	TRBJ1-1	TRBD1	TRBV5-1	CASHRGDTEAFF	TGCGCCAGCCACAGGGGTGACACTGAAGCTTTCTTT
once	TRBJ2-5	TRBD1	TRBV2	CASSEGVTGVETQYF	TGTGCCAGCAGTGAAGGTGTGACAGGGGTAGAGACCCAGTACTTC
.	TRBJ2-7	TRBD1	TRBV29-1	CSAEGTGSSSYEQYF	TGCAGCGCTGAGGGGACAGGCTCCAGCTCCTACGAGCAGTACTTC
.	TRBJ2-2	.	TRBV7-6	CASSPDSLNGELFF	TGTGCCAGCAGCCCCGACAGCCTTAACGGGGAGCTGTTTTTT
.	TRBJ2-3	TRBD2	TRBV2	CASSELGREPSTDTQYF	TGTGCCAGCAGCGAATTGGGGAGGGAACCTAGCACAGATACGCAGTATTTT
.	TRBJ1-4	.	TRBV7-8	CASSEGYSHEKLFF	TGTGCCAGCAGCGAGGGCTATTCCCATGAAAAACTGTTTTTT
.	TRBJ2-7	.	TRBV6-1	CASGSFSYEQYF	TGTGCCAGCGGGAGTTTCTCCTACGAGCAGTACTTC
.	TRBJ2-2	TRBD1	TRBV5-1	CASSFGTVLAGELFF	TGCGCCAGCAGCTTTGGGACAGTCTTGGCCGGGGAGCTGTTTTTT
.	TRBJ2-5	TRBD2	TRBV6-6	CARESGGEETQYF	TGTGCCAGGGAATCGGGGGGGGAAGAGACCCAGTACTTC
.	TRBJ1-2	TRBD1	TRBV6-5	CASSPPDRVGGYTF	TGTGCCAGCAGTCCTCCCGACAGGGTCGGTGGCTACACCTTC
.	TRBJ2-5	TRBD2	TRBV5-1	CASSSMTSGVQETQYF	TGCGCCAGCAGCTCCATGACTAGCGGAGTACAAGAGACCCAGTACTTC
.	TRBJ2-5	TRBD1	TRBV28	CASSLWQGAGGETQYF	TGTGCCAGCAGTTTATGGCAGGGGGCAGGGGGGGAGACCCAGTACTTC
.	TRBJ2-7	.	TRBV27	CASSLTRAAGSYEQYF	TGTGCCAGCAGTTTAACCCGGGCAGCGGGTTCCTACGAGCAGTACTTC
.	TRBJ1-1	.	TRBV7-9	CASSLGARWDTEAFF	TGTGCCAGCAGCTTAGGGGCCCGTTGGGACACTGAAGCTTTCTTT
.	TRBJ1-5	TRBD1	TRBV4-1	CASSQDRRQGGNQPQHF	TGCGCCAGCAGCCAAGATCGGCGACAGGGTGGCAATCAGCCCCAGCATTTT
.	TRBJ2-7	.	TRBV29-1	CSASSTAGIHEQYF	TGCAGCGCCTCTTCAACCGCAGGGATACACGAGCAGTACTTC
.	TRBJ1-1	.	TRBV28	CASSQTDEAFF	TGTGCCAGCAGCCAGACAGATGAAGCTTTCTTT
.	TRBJ1-2	.	TRBV19	CASSPQGDYGYTF	TGTGCCAGTAGCCCGCAGGGTGACTATGGCTACACCTTC
.	TRBJ2-2	.	TRBV29-1	CSVQGISTGELFF	TGCAGCGTGCAGGGTATAAGCACCGGGGAGCTGTTTTTT
once	TRBJ2-1	TRBD1	TRBV30	CACPGTGGMGYNEQFF	TGTGCCTGTCCCGGGACAGGGGGTATGGGATACAATGAGCAGTTCTTC